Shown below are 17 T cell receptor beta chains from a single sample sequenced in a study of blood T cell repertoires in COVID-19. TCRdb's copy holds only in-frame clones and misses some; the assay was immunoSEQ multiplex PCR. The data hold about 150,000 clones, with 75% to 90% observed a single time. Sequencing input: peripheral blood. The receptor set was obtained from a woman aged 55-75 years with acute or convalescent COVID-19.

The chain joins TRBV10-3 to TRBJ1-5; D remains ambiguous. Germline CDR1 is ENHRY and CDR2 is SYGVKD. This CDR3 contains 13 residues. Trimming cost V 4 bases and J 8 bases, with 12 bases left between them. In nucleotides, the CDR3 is TGTGCCATCAGTGCAAGATCGGCGGAGCCCCAGCATTTT. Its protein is CAISARSAEPQHF.

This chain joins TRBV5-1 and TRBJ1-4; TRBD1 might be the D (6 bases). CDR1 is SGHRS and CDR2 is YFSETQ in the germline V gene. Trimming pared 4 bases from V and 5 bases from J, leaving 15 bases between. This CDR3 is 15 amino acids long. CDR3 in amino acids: CASSGGRGANEKLFF. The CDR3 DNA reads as TGCGCCAGCAGCGGCGGGCGGGGGGCCAATGAAAAACTGTTTTTT.

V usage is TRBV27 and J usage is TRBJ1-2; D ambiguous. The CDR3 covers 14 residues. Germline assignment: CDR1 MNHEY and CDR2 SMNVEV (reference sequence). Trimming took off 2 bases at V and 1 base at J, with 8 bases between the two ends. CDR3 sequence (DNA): TGTGCCAGCAGTTTAGGGAGAGGTAACTATGGCTACACCTTC. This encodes CASSLGRGNYGYTF.

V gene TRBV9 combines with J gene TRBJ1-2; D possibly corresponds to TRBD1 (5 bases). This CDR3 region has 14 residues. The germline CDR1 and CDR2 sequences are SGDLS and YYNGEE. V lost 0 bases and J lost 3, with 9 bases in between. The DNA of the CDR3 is TGTGCCAGCAGCGTAGGTGGAGGGGACTATGGCTACACCTTC. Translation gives CASSVGGGDYGYTF.

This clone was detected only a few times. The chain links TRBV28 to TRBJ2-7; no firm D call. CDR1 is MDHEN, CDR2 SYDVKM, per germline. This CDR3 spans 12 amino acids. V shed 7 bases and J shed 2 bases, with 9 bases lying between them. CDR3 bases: TGTGCCAGCAACAGTTTTCCCTACGAGCAGTACTTC. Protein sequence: CASNSFPYEQYF.

The CDR3 sequence: CASTKEDYGYTF. Here the CDR3 DNA reads TGTGCCAGCACGAAGGAGGACTATGGCTACACCTTC. The chain uses TRBV6-5 and TRBJ1-2; D gene ambiguous. This CDR3 is built from 12 residues. V was clipped by 7 bases and J by 3 bases, with 9 bases between them. In germline, CDR1 is MNHEY, CDR2 SVGAGI.

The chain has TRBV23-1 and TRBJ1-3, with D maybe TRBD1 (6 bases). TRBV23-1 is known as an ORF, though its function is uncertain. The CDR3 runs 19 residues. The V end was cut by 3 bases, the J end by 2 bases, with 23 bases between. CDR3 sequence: CASSQGNMGATKPGNTIYF. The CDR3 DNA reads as TGCGCCAGCAGTCAGGGGAATATGGGGGCTACTAAGCCTGGAAACACCATATATTTT.

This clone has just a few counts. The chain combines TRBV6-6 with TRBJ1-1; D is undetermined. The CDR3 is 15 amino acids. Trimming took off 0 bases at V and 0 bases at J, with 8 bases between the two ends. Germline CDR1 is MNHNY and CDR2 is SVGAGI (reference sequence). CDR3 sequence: CASSYSRQVNTEAFF. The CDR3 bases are TGTGCCAGCAGTTACTCGCGGCAAGTGAACACTGAAGCTTTCTTT.

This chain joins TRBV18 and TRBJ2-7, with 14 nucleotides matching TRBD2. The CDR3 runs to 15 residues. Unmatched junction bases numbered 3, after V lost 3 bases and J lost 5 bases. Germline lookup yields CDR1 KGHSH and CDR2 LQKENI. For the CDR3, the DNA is TGTGCCAGCTCACCCGGACTAGCGGGGGGAGACGAGCAGTACTTC. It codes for CASSPGLAGGDEQYF.

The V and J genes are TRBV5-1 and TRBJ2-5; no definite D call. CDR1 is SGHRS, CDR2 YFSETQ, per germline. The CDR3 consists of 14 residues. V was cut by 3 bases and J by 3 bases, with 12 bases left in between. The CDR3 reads CASSSYWAEETQYF. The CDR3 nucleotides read TGCGCCAGCAGCTCCTACTGGGCTGAAGAGACCCAGTACTTC.

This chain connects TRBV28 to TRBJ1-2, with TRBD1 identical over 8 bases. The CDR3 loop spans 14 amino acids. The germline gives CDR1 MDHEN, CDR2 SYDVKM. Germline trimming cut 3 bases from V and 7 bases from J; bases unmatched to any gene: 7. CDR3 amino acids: CASSLLDRAGGYTF. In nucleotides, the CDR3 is TGTGCCAGCAGTTTGTTGGACAGGGCCGGTGGCTACACCTTC.

CDR3 in amino acids: CASSLDSTNEKLFF. In nucleotides, the CDR3 is TGCGCCAGCAGCTTGGACAGCACTAATGAAAAACTGTTTTTT. The chain uses TRBV5-1 and TRBJ1-4; D is undetermined. Per the germline V gene, CDR1 is SGHRS and CDR2 is YFSETQ. Trimming removed 0 bases from V and 2 bases from J, with 5 bases in between. CDR3 length: 14 amino acids.

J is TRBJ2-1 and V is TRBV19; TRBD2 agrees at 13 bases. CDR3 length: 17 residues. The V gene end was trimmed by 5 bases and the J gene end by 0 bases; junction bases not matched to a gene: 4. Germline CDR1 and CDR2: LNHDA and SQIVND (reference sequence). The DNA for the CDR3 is TGTGCCAGTAGTCTCAGGACTAGCGGGGGCTCCTACAATGAGCAGTTCTTC. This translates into CASSLRTSGGSYNEQFF.

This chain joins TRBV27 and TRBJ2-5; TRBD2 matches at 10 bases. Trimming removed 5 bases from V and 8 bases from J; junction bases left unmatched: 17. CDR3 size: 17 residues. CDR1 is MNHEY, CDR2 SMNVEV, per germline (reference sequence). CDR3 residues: CASSDLLAGPTLITQYF. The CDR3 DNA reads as TGTGCCAGCAGTGATCTACTAGCGGGGCCCACCCTGATTACCCAGTACTTC.

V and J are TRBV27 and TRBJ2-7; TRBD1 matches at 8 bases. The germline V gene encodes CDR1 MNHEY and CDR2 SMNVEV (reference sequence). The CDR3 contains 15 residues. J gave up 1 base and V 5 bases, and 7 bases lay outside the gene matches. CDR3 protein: CASSKRQGKSYEQYF. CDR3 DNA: TGTGCCAGCAGTAAGAGACAGGGGAAATCCTACGAGCAGTACTTC.

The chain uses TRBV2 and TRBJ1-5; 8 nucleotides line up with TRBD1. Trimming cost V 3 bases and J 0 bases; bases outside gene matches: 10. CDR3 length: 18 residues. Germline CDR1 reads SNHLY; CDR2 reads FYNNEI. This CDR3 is CASSERQGRYDSNQPQHF. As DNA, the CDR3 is TGTGCCAGCAGTGAGAGACAGGGGCGTTATGATAGCAATCAGCCCCAGCATTTT.

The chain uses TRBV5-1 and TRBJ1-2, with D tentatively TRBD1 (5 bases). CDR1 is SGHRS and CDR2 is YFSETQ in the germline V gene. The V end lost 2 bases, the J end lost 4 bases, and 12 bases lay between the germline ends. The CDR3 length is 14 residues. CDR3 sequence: CASSLTGQGYGYTF. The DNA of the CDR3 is TGCGCCAGCAGCTTAACCGGGCAGGGCTATGGCTACACCTTC.